The next 12 T cell receptor beta chains were all read from a single sample in a study of prognosis after radiotherapy for stage I lung cancer. Genomic DNA was the source, and TCR beta CDR3 was amplified from it by two-round multiplex PCR. With primers specific to each TRBV and TRBJ gene, the first-round PCR was performed. TCRdb re-called the multiplex PCR reads with MiXCR, one entry per CDR3 protein. The data contain fewer than 40,000 distinct CDR3 sequences, approximately 35% of them singletons. The sample in question was PBMCs, obtained before or after stereotactic body radiation therapy (not recorded which). These receptors were obtained from a donor older than 45 with non-small cell lung cancer.

Notes on this clonotype: This may stem from a read error, because a much larger clone lies one nucleotide away. The gene calls are TRBV29-1 and TRBJ1-1; D possibly corresponds to TRBD1 (6 bases). There are 14 residues in the CDR3. In germline, CDR1 is SQVTM, CDR2 ANQGSEA. V lost 7 bases and J 1 base, leaving 16 bases between the germline ends. The CDR3 DNA reads as TGCAGCGCGACAGGATGGCTCCCGAACACTGAAGCTTTCTTT. Residues: CSATGWLPNTEAFF. Supplemented by reference TRBV29-1 and TRBJ1-1, the full variable domain reads SAVISQKPSRDICQRGTSLTIQCQVDSQVTMMFWYRQQPGQSLTLIATANQGSEATYESGFVIDKFPISRPNLTFSTLTVSNMSPEDSSIYLCSATGWLPNTEAFFGQGTRLTVV.

This clonotype was counted many times. The rearrangement uses TRBV4-3 and TRBJ2-7; the D call may be TRBD1 or TRBD2 (5 bases each). The V gene lost 1 base and the J gene lost 6 bases, with 13 bases spanning the gap. The germline CDR1 and CDR2 sequences are LGHNA and YSLEER. CDR3 length: 14 amino acids. In DNA form, the CDR3 reads TGCGCCAGCAGCCAAGGATCCGGGGCCCGCGAGCAGTACTTC. Translated, it gives CASSQGSGAREQYF.

This clonotype was found many times. Here the CDR3 reads CAWSPTSWRETQYF. Here the CDR3 DNA reads TGTGCCTGGAGTCCAACTAGTTGGCGTGAGACCCAGTACTTC. This chain uses TRBV30 with TRBJ2-5, with D possibly TRBD2 on 5 matching bases. Trimming shortened V by 2 bases and J by 5 bases, and 15 bases separated the two germline ends. This CDR3 is built from 14 residues. Germline V gene lookup returns CDR1 GTSNPN and CDR2 SVGIG (reference sequence).

This clonotype was recorded many times. The V call is TRBV4-3, the J call TRBJ1-2, with D possibly matching TRBD1 (5 bases). Germline V gene lookup returns CDR1 LGHNA and CDR2 YSLEER. The V and J ends lost 0 bases and 7 bases respectively, with 12 bases between them. The CDR3 is made up of 14 amino acids. As DNA, the CDR3 is TGCGCCAGCAGCCAAGATCGACAGAGGGGTGGCTACACCTTC. Its protein product is CASSQDRQRGGYTF.

This clonotype was counted a few times. This may be a read error, as it is one base from a much larger clone. Lacking the conserved final phenylalanine or tryptophan, this CDR3 likely reflects a read error. The rearrangement uses TRBV19 and TRBJ2-2; tentatively, D is TRBD2 (6 bases). The germline gives CDR1 LNHDA, CDR2 SQIVND (reference sequence). V lost 2 bases to trimming and J lost 0 bases, with 7 bases between them. There are 15 residues in the CDR3. CDR3 residues: CASSIIAANTGELFL. DNA of the CDR3: TGTGCCAGTAGTATAATAGCGGCGAACACCGGGGAGCTGTTTCTT.

This clonotype was observed once. V is TRBV11-2 and J is TRBJ1-6; D call uncertain. The germline V gene encodes CDR1 SGHAT and CDR2 FQNNGV. The V and J ends lost 1 base and 6 bases respectively, with 7 bases between them. This CDR3 comprises 14 residues. The CDR3 protein is CASSLGGFNSPLHF. The CDR3 DNA is TGTGCCAGCAGCTTAGGAGGGTTTAATTCACCCCTCCACTTT.

This clonotype was seen ten or more times. This chain links TRBV24-1 with TRBJ2-7; no firm D call. Germline V lookup: CDR1 KGHDR, CDR2 SFDVKD. V shed 4 bases and J shed 6 bases, with 9 bases lying between them. The length of the CDR3 is 12 residues. CDR3 DNA sequence: TGTGCCACCAGTGACAACGTGGGCGAGCAGTACTTC. This gives the protein CATSDNVGEQYF.

This clonotype was detected ten times or more. The rearrangement joins TRBV20-1 to TRBJ1-5, with 10 bases fitting TRBD1. CDR1 is DFQATT, CDR2 SNEGSKA, per germline (reference sequence). Germline trimming cut 5 bases from V and 9 bases from J; bases unmatched to any gene: 7. The CDR3 is made up of 13 amino acids. The CDR3 protein is CSAGGGQGRPQHF. The CDR3 DNA reads as TGCAGTGCTGGGGGGGGACAGGGGCGGCCCCAGCATTTT.

Many counts were recorded for this clonotype. The J gene is TRBJ2-5, the V gene TRBV6-1; 7 bases fit TRBD1. With V trimmed by 6 bases and J by 3 bases, 4 bases remained unmatched. The germline gives CDR1 MNHNS, CDR2 SASEGT. The CDR3 length is 13 residues. CDR3 protein: CASSLTGEETQYF. In DNA, the CDR3 is TGTGCCAGCAGCTTAACAGGGGAAGAGACCCAGTACTTC.

Concerning this clonotype: The CDR3 does not end in the conserved phenylalanine or tryptophan, so this is likely a read error. The chain carries TRBV6-1 and TRBJ1-2; a possible D gene is TRBD1 (6 bases). CDR1 is MNHNS, CDR2 SASEGT, per germline. With 10 bases removed from V and 3 bases from J, the gap between germline ends came to 18 bases. There are 14 residues in the CDR3. The CDR3 coding sequence is TGTGCCAACACCGAACCGGGGGCAGACTATGGCTACACCTTA. Translated, it gives CANTEPGADYGYTL.

As concerns this clonotype: A far larger clone is only one base removed, so a read error is likely. The chain carries TRBV6-5 and TRBJ2-2; D unresolved. With 7 bases removed from V and 6 bases from J, the gap between germline ends came to 21 bases. Germline-derived CDR1 and CDR2 are MNHEY and SVGAGI. The CDR3 has 16 amino acids. CDR3 sequence: CASTRRRAWLPGELFF. CDR3 DNA: TGTGCCAGCACCCGACGTCGAGCGTGGCTTCCCGGGGAGCTGTTTTTT.

This clonotype was recorded at least ten times. The V gene is TRBV28, the J gene TRBJ2-7; 9 bases align to TRBD2. Germline V gene lookup returns CDR1 MDHEN and CDR2 SYDVKM. This CDR3 is 16 amino acids long. The V segment lost 6 bases and the J segment 3 bases; nucleotides outside the gene matches: 12. This CDR3 reads CASSPHGGGARYEQYF. The DNA of the CDR3 is TGTGCCAGCAGCCCCCACGGCGGGGGGGCCCGCTACGAGCAGTACTTC.